These 21 T cell receptor beta chains were sequenced from one sample in a study of T cells expressing NK-cell markers (dated by TCRdb to 2020 to 2021). Library generation was performed with 5' RACE. The sequencer listed for this sample is Illumina HiSeq 2000. After reprocessing by TCRdb, each CDR3 protein sequence is one entry, and no DNA is given. The table kept for this sample lists 500,000 to 600,000 distinct CDR3 sequences. The ten biggest clones cover approximately 3.6% of the sample. The source material was blood T cells: a sorted CD56 or NKG2C T cell subset, CD4+ or CD8+ T cells, or bulk PBMC T cells (not recorded which). Receptors originate from a man younger than 35 in good health. Donor details come from another sample of the same person, matched by shared clones.

The chain combines TRBV18 with TRBJ2-4. This CDR3 comprises 15 residues. Germline CDR1 KGHSH, CDR2 LQKENI. The CDR3 here is CASSPPSTDKNIQYF.

The rearrangement uses TRBV2 and TRBJ1-2; lacking DNA, the TRBD1 call made by TCRdb goes unchecked. Germline V gives CDR1 SNHLY, CDR2 FYNNEI. The CDR3 has 12 residues. The CDR3 sequence is CASSVTGDGYTF.

The CDR3 sequence: CASSFGGDTQYF. The chain couples TRBV5-1 to TRBJ2-3; absent DNA, TCRdb's TRBD1 call cannot be checked. Germline assignment: CDR1 SGHRS and CDR2 YFSETQ. There are 12 residues in the CDR3.

The chain employs TRBV28 and TRBJ2-7; TCRdb selects TRBD2, and the lack of DNA leaves this call unchecked. From germline, CDR1 is MDHEN and CDR2 SYDVKM. The CDR3 spans 15 residues. This CDR3 reads CASSSSEESSYEQYF.

The CDR3 sequence: CASSQQGGGTGELFF. The chain combines TRBV6-1 with TRBJ2-2; the TCRdb call, TRBD1, lacks DNA for checking. The CDR3 covers 15 residues. Germline-derived CDR1 and CDR2 are MNHNS and SASEGT.

J is TRBJ2-7 and V is TRBV3-1; the TCRdb D gene call, TRBD1, has no DNA to confirm it. There are 14 residues in the CDR3. CDR1 and CDR2 (germline): LGHDT, YNNKEL (reference sequence). CDR3 sequence: CASSFDAGRDEQYF.

The chain couples TRBV20-1 to TRBJ1-3; TCRdb reports TRBD1, a call that lacks DNA to check it against. Per germline, CDR1 DFQATT and CDR2 SNEGSKA (reference sequence). This CDR3 spans 16 amino acids. The CDR3 is CSAHDRNVFSGNTIYF.

The chain has TRBV15 and TRBJ1-2. The CDR3 length is 17 residues. Germline loops: CDR1 LNHNV, CDR2 YYDKDF (reference sequence). CDR3 protein: CATSRPSTGGGRDGYTF. The full variable domain, in which reference TRBV15 and TRBJ1-2 provide the parts outside the CDR3, is DAMVIQNPRYQVTQFGKPVTLSCSQTLNHNVMYWYQQKSSQAPKLLFHYYDKDFNNEADTPDNFQSRRPNTSFCFLDIRSPGLGDTAMYLCATSRPSTGGGRDGYTFGSGTRLTVV.

This chain connects TRBV5-1 to TRBJ2-3; TCRdb returns TRBD2, unconfirmable since there is no DNA. This CDR3 has 18 amino acids. Germline V CDR1 and CDR2: SGHRS, YFSETQ. The CDR3 here is CASSPSGRARRSTDTQYF.

This chain links TRBV11-2 with TRBJ2-1; checking the TCRdb D call of TRBD1 is not possible without DNA. The CDR3 runs 15 residues. Germline CDR1 is SGHAT and CDR2 is FQNNGV. This CDR3 is CASSYLASQGNEQFF.

The genes are TRBV5-1 and TRBJ2-5; without DNA, the TCRdb call of TRBD1 cannot be checked. The CDR3 covers 16 residues. Germline V gene lookup returns CDR1 SGHRS and CDR2 YFSETQ. This CDR3 reads CASSPRASGGKETQYF.

The chain has TRBV4-3 and TRBJ2-1; with no DNA, the TCRdb D assignment of TRBD2 cannot be verified. CDR3 length: 17 residues. Germline CDR1 is LGHNA and CDR2 is YSLEER. The CDR3 region is CASSQDWLREGNNEQFF.

This chain uses TRBV11-1 with TRBJ2-4; TCRdb selects TRBD1, and the lack of DNA leaves this call unchecked. The germline gives CDR1 SGHAT, CDR2 FQDESV (reference sequence). The CDR3 is 19 residues long. The chain's CDR3 is CASSLGRGQGLRAKNIQYF.

The V call is TRBV7-6, the J call TRBJ2-2; TCRdb gives TRBD2 as the D gene, but with no DNA this cannot be confirmed. Germline CDR1 reads SGHVS; CDR2 reads FNYEAQ. The CDR3 is 14 residues long. The CDR3 spells CASSLGEGTGELFF.

The V and J genes are TRBV7-9 and TRBJ1-4. CDR1 and CDR2 from the germline V gene are SEHNR and FQNEAQ (reference sequence). This CDR3 has 14 residues. CDR3 sequence: CASSPTSYNEKLFF.

The chain carries TRBV15 and TRBJ1-2; the D call from TCRdb, TRBD1, cannot be confirmed without DNA. This CDR3 region has 15 residues. CDR1 LNHNV and CDR2 YYDKDF come from the germline V gene (reference sequence). CDR3: CATSRRRDGIEGYTF.

V and J are TRBV29-1 and TRBJ2-1; TCRdb's D call, TRBD2, is unchecked because there is no DNA. The CDR3 has 15 residues. Germline CDR1 and CDR2: SQVTM and ANQGSEA. CDR3 sequence: CSVDGTRSWVSEQFF.

This chain uses TRBV7-8 with TRBJ2-3; TCRdb names TRBD2, which stays unverified in the absence of DNA. Looked up from germline, CDR1 is SGHVS and CDR2 is FQNEAQ. The CDR3 runs 16 residues. CDR3 protein: CASSSRAGTSTDTQYF.

The chain employs TRBV6-2 or TRBV6-3 and TRBJ2-3; TCRdb's D gene call, TRBD1, goes unchecked for lack of DNA. The germline CDR1 and CDR2 sequences are MNHEY and SVGEGT. The CDR3 loop spans 16 amino acids. The CDR3 spells CASTWSAGVPTDTQYF.

The rearrangement joins TRBV29-1 to TRBJ2-7; TCRdb proposes TRBD2, but this gene call is untestable without DNA. The CDR3 has 13 amino acids. Looked up from germline, CDR1 is SQVTM and CDR2 is ANQGSEA. The CDR3 spells CSGTSGRAHEQYF.

The chain combines TRBV3-1 with TRBJ2-7. Germline values: CDR1 LGHDT, CDR2 YNNKEL (reference sequence). The CDR3 sequence is 14 residues long. The CDR3 loop is CASSQVGGLYEQYF.